The clone carrying this T cell receptor (beta chain) was counted at least ten times. These data come from a study of naive and memory T cell subsets. The beta constant-region primer was an equimolar mix of two oligonucleotides covering TRBC1 and TRBC2. TCRdb redid the calling of the UMI-ligation and nested PCR reads with MiXCR, one entry per CDR3 protein. Of under 35,000 distinct CDR3 sequences in the sample, about 10% were seen once. Germline CDR1 reads MDHEN; CDR2 reads SYDVKM. J lost 11 bases, V lost 5 bases, and 11 bases had no gene match. This CDR3 is 13 amino acids long. The sample consisted of effector memory CD4+ T cells from blood. Subset specified: effector memory, CD45RA- CD27-. The TCR originated in a human donor in good health. V usage is TRBV28 and J usage is TRBJ1-1; 7 bases are shared with TRBD1. CDR3 in amino acids: CASSPGTDSVAFF. CDR3 DNA: TGTGCCAGCAGTCCCGGGACAGATTCCGTGGCTTTCTTT.